The clone carrying this T cell receptor beta chain has just one count. What it binds is not known. The data are from a study of OX40 agonist ivuxolimab in advanced cancers. The wider study: Head and neck, renal cell, melanoma or hepatocellular carcinoma were the cancers that dose-escalation patients had. Averaging approximately 60 years in age, with a range of roughly 23 to 80, the cohort was around 83% male. General study points: By week 6 at 0.1 to 3.0 mg/kg, blood CD4+ and CD8+ T cells had expanded clonally.

Profiling relied on immunoSEQ multiplex PCR, and the TCRdb table lists in-frame clones only, not all of them. The table has 40,000 or so clones, 75% to 90% seen once. The germline gives CDR1 MNHNY, CDR2 SVGAGI (reference sequence). With V trimmed by 7 bases and J by 2 bases, 3 bases remained unmatched. This CDR3 has 16 amino acids. This specimen consisted of CD4+ or CD8+ T cells sorted from blood, obtained in a trial of the OX40 agonist ivuxolimab. The rearrangement joins TRBV6-6 to TRBJ2-3, with TRBD2 matching over 16 bases. The TCR originated in an adult with an advanced solid tumor such as melanoma, head and neck, liver or kidney cancer. The DNA of the CDR3 is TGTGCCAGCACGGGACTAGCGGGGGGGCTCACAGATACGCAGTATTTT. This codes for CASTGLAGGLTDTQYF.